The next 3 T cell receptor beta chains were all read from a single sample in a study of blood T cells in healthy people across ages. Through a sample-barcoded 5' primer and a J-beta primer mix, a second PCR was run for roughly 7 to 12 cycles. Using its own MiXCR run on the 5' RACE reads, TCRdb lists one record per CDR3 protein. The sample consists of about 400,000 distinct CDR3 sequences, approximately 52% of them appearing once. The sequenced sample was blood. The source is a man aged 55-75 years in good health.

This chain joins TRBV25-1 and TRBJ2-7; 9 nucleotides line up with TRBD1. With V trimmed by 1 base and J by 7 bases, 8 bases remained unmatched. This CDR3 contains 15 residues. Looked up from germline, CDR1 is MGHDK and CDR2 is SYGVNS. This chain's CDR3 is CASSESWTGEDEQYF. For the CDR3, the DNA is TGTGCCAGCAGTGAATCCTGGACAGGGGAGGATGAGCAGTACTTC.

The rearrangement joins TRBV5-4 to TRBJ1-2, with 8 positions matching TRBD1. Unmatched junction bases numbered 5, after V lost 4 bases and J lost 3 bases. The CDR3 contains 14 residues. Germline V gives CDR1 SGHNT, CDR2 YYREEE (reference sequence). CDR3 protein: CASSGTGGYYGYTF. The CDR3 DNA reads TGTGCCAGCAGCGGGACAGGAGGCTACTATGGCTACACCTTC.

This clonotype was found a few times. The chain employs TRBV9 and TRBJ2-7; D unresolved. From germline, CDR1 is SGDLS and CDR2 YYNGEE. The CDR3 consists of 15 residues. V lost 2 bases to trimming and J lost 7 bases, with 19 bases between them. As DNA, the CDR3 is TGTGCCAGCAGCGTTTCCCAGAGAGCCTACAATGAGCAGTACTTC. It is translated as CASSVSQRAYNEQYF.